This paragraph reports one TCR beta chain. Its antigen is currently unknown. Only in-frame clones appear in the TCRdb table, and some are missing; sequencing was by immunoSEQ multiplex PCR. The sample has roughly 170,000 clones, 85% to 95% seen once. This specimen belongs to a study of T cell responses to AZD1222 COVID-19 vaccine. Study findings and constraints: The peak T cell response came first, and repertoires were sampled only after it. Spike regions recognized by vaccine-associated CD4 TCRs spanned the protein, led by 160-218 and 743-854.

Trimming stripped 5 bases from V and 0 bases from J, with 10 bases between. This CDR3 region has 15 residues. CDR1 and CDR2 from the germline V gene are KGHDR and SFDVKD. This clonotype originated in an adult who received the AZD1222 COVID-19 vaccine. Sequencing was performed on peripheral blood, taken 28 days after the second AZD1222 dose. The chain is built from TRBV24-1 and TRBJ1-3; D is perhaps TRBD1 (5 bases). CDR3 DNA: TGTGCCACCAGTGCCGAGGGGAGCTCTGGAAACACCATATATTTT. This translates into CATSAEGSSGNTIYF.